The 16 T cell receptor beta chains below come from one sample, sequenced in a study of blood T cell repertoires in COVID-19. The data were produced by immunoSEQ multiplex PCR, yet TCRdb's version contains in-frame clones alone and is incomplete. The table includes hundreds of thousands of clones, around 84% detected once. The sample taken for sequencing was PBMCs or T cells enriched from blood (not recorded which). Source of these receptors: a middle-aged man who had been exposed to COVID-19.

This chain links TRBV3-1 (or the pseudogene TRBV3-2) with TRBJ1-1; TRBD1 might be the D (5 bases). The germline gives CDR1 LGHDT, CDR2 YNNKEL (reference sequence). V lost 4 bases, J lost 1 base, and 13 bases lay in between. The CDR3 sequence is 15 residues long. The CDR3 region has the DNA TGTGCCAGCAGCCCCGGAGGGGCCGGGAACACTGAAGCTTTCTTT. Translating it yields CASSPGGAGNTEAFF.

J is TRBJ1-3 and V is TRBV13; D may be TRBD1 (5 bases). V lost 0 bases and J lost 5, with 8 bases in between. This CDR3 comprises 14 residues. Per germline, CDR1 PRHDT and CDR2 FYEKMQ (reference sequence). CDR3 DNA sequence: TGTGCCAGCAGCTTAGGGGACAAGAGAAACACCATATATTTT. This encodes CASSLGDKRNTIYF.

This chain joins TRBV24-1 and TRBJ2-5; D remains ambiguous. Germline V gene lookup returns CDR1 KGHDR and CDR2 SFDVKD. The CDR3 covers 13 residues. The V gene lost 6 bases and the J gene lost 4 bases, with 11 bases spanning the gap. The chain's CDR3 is CATSSIGRETQYF. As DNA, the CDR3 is TGTGCCACCAGTTCGATTGGGCGAGAGACCCAGTACTTC.

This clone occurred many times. CDR3 sequence (DNA): TGTGCCAGCAGCACGTTAGGGGAGGACAGGGGCATTCAGTACTTC. Protein product: CASSTLGEDRGIQYF. J is TRBJ2-4 and V is TRBV21-1; TRBD1 is the table's D call, not checked against the DNA. TRBV21-1 is labeled a pseudogene. This CDR3 contains 15 residues.

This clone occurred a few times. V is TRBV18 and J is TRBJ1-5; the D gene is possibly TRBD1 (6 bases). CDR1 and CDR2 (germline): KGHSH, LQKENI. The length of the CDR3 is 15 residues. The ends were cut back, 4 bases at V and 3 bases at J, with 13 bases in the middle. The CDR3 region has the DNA TGTGCCAGCTCACGAACAGGGAGTAACAATCAGCCCCAGCATTTT. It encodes CASSRTGSNNQPQHF. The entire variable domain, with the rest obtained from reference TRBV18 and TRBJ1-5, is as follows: NAGVMQNPRHLVRRRGQEARLRCSPMKGHSHVYWYRQLPEEGLKFMVYLQKENIIDESGMPKERFSAEFPKEGPSILRIQQVVRGDSAAYFCASSRTGSNNQPQHFGDGTRLSIL.

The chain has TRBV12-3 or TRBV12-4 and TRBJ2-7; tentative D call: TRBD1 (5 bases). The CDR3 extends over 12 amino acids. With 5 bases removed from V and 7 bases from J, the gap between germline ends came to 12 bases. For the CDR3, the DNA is TGTGCCAGCAGTCAGACTCCAGGGGAGCAGTACTTC. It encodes CASSQTPGEQYF.

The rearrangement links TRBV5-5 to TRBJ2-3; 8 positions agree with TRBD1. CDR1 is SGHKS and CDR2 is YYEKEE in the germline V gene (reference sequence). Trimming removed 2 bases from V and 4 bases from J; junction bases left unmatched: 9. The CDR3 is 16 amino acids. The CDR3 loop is CASSFSPAGGSDTQYF. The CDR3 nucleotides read TGTGCCAGCAGCTTTTCCCCGGCAGGGGGCTCAGATACGCAGTATTTT.

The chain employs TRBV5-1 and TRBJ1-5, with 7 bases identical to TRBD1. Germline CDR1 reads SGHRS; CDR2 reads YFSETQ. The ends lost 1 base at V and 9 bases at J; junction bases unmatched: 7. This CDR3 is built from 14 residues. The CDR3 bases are TGCGCCAGCAGCTTGACCACAGGGGTCCGGCCCCAGCATTTT. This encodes CASSLTTGVRPQHF.

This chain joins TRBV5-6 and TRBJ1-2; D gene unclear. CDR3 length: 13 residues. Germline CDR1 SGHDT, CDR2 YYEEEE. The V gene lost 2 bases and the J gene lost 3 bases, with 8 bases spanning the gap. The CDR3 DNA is TGTGCCAGCAGCTTAAGGAGATACTATGGCTACACCTTC. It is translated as CASSLRRYYGYTF.

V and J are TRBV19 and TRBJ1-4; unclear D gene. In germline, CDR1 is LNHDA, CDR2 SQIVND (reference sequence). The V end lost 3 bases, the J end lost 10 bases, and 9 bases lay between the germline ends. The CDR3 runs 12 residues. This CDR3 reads CASSIRSGKLFF. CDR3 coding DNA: TGTGCCAGTAGTATTAGGTCAGGAAAACTGTTTTTT.

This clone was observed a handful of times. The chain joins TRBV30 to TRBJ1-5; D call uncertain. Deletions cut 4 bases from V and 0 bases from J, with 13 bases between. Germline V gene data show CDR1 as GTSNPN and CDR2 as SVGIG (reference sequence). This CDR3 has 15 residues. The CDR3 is CAWIPEGLSNQPQHF. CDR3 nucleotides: TGTGCCTGGATACCGGAGGGCCTTAGCAATCAGCCCCAGCATTTT.

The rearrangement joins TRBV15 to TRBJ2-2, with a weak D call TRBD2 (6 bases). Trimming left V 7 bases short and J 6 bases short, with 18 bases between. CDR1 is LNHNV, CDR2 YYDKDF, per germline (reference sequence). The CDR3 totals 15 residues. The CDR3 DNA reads TGTGCCACCATGTCTGGCGGGATGGGGCCCGGGGAGCTGTTTTTT. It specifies CATMSGGMGPGELFF. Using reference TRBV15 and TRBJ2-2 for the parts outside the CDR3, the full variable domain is DAMVIQNPRYQVTQFGKPVTLSCSQTLNHNVMYWYQQKSSQAPKLLFHYYDKDFNNEADTPDNFQSRRPNTSFCFLDIRSPGLGDTAMYLCATMSGGMGPGELFFGEGSRLTVL.

CDR3 sequence (DNA): TGTGCCAGCAGCCCCCAATTAAATAGTCCAGCGGGAGTTTCTGGGGAGCTGTTTTTT. This encodes CASSPQLNSPAGVSGELFF. The V call is TRBV11-3, the J call TRBJ2-2; 8 nucleotides align to TRBD2. From germline, CDR1 is SGHNT and CDR2 YENEEA. The CDR3 is made up of 19 amino acids. V lost 5 bases, J lost 8 bases, and 22 bases stayed unmatched.

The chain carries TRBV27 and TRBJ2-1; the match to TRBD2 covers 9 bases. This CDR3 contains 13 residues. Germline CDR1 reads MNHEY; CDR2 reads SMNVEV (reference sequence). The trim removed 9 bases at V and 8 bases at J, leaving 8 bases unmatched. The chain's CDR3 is CASNFLAGDEQFF. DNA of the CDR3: TGTGCCAGTAATTTCTTAGCGGGAGATGAGCAGTTCTTC.

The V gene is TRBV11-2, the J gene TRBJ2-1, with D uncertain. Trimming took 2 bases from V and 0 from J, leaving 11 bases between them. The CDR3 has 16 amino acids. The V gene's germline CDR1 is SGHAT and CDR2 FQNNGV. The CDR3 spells CASSLSPASSYNEQFF. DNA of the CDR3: TGTGCCAGCAGCTTATCGCCAGCTAGCTCCTACAATGAGCAGTTCTTC.

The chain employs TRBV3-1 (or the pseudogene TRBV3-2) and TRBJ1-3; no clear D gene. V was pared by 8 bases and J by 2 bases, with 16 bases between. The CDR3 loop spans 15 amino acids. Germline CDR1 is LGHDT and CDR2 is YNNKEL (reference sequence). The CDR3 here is CASEARGSAGNTIYF. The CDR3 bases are TGTGCCAGCGAGGCGCGGGGTTCGGCTGGAAACACCATATATTTT.